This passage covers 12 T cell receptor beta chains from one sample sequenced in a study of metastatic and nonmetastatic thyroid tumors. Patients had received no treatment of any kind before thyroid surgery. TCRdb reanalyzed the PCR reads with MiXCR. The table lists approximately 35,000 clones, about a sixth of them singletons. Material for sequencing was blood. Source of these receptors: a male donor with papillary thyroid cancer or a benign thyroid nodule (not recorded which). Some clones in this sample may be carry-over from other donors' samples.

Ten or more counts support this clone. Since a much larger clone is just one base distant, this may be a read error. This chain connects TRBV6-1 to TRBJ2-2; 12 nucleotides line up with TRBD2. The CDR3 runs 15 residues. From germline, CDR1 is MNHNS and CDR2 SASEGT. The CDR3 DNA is TGTGCCGGCAGTGAACTAGCGGGGGGCACCGGGGAGCTGTTTTTT. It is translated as CAGSELAGGTGELFF.

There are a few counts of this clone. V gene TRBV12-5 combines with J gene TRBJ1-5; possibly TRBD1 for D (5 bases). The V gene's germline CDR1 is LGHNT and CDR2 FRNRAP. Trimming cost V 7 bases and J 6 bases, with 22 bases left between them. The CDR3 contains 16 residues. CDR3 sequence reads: CASAPAAGRDGQPQHF. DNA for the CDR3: TGTGCTAGTGCCCCCGCGGCAGGGAGGGATGGTCAGCCCCAGCATTTT.

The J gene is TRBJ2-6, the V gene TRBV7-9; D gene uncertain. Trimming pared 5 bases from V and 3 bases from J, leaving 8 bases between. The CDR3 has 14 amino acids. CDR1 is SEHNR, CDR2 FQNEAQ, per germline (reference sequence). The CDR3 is CASSIYSGANVLTF. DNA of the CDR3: TGTGCCAGCAGCATATACAGTGGGGCCAACGTCCTGACTTTC.

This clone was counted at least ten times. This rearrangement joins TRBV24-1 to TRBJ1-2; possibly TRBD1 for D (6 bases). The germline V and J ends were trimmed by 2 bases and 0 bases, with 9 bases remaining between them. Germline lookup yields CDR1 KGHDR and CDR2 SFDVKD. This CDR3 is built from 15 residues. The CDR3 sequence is CATSDSRGSNYGYTF. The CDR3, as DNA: TGTGCCACCAGTGATTCCAGGGGATCTAACTATGGCTACACCTTC.

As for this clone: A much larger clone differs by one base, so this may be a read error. The CDR3 sequence is CASSDGQRSYEQYF. The CDR3 region has the DNA TGTGCTAGCAGCGACGGGCAGAGATCCTACGAGCAGTACTTC. The chain uses TRBV28 and TRBJ2-7; D is unclear. The CDR3 is made up of 14 amino acids. Per germline, CDR1 MDHEN and CDR2 SYDVKM.

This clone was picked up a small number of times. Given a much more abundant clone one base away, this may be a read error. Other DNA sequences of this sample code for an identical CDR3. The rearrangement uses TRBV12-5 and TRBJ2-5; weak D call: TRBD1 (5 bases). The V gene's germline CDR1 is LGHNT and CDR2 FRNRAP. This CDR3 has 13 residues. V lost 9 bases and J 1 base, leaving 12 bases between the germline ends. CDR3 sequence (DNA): TGTGCTAGCGGCTCGGACATCCAAGAGACCCAGTACTTC. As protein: CASGSDIQETQYF.

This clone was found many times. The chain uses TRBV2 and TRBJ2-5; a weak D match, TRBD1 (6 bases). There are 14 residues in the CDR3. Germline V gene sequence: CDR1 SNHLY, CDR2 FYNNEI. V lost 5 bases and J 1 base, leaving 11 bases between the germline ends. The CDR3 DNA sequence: TGTGCCAGCAGTCCGGGACACTTCCAAGAGACCCAGTACTTC. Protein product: CASSPGHFQETQYF.

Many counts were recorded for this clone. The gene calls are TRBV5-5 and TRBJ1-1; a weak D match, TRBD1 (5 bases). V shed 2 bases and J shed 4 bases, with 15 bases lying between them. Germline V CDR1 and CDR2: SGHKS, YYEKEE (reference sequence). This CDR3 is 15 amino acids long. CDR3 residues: CASSLYGHEGTEAFF. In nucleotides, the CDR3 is TGTGCCAGCAGCTTATATGGACACGAGGGCACTGAAGCTTTCTTT.

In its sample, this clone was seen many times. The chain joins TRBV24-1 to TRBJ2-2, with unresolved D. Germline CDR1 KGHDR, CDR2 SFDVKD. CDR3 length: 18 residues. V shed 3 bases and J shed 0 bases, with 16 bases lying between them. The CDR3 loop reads CATSDPTKVASNTGELFF. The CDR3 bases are TGTGCCACCAGTGATCCGACAAAAGTCGCCTCGAACACCGGGGAGCTGTTTTTT.

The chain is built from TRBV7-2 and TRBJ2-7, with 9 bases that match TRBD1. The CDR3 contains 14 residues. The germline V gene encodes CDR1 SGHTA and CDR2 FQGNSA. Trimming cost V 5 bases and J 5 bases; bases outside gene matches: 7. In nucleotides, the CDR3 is TGTGCCAGCAGCACCACCGGGACAGGGAACGAGCAGTACTTC. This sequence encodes CASSTTGTGNEQYF. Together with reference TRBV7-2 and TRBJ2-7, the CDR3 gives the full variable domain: GAGVSQSPSNKVTEKGKDVELRCDPISGHTALYWYRQSLGQGLEFLIYFQGNSAPDKSGLPSDRFSAERTGGSVSTLTIQRTQQEDSAVYLCASSTTGTGNEQYFGPGTRLTVT.

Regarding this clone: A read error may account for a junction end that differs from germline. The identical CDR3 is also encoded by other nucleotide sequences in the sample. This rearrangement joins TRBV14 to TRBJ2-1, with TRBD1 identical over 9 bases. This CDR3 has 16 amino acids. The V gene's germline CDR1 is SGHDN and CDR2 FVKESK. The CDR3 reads CASSQGLGTGYNEQFF. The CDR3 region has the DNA TGTGCTAGCAGCCAAGGTCTGGGGACAGGGTACAATGAGCAGTTCTTC.

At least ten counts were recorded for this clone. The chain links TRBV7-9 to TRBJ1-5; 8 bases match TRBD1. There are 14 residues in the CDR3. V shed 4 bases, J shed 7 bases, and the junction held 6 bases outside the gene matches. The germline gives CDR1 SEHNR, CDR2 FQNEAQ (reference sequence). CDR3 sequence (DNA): TGTGCCAGCAGCTCGCAGGGGGCAGGCCAGCCCCAGCATTTT. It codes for CASSSQGAGQPQHF.